This T cell receptor (beta chain) derives from a study of CD8+CD57+ T cells in acquired aplastic anemia. This clonotype was recorded many times. TCR beta VDJ and CDR3 profiles were obtained from a genomic DNA template. Each CDR3 protein gets one entry after TCRdb re-called the reads with MiXCR. The sample holds hundreds of thousands of distinct CDR3 sequences, 65% to 80% seen once. Germline V CDR1 and CDR2: MNHEY, SVGAGI. This CDR3 contains 15 residues. Trimming cost V 2 bases and J 3 bases; bases outside gene matches: 3. The specimen was sorted CD4+, CD8+, or CD8+CD57+ T cells (not recorded which) from PBMCs. This clonotype was obtained from a human donor in good health, serving as a control. This chain uses TRBV6-5 with TRBJ2-5, with 10 bases identical to TRBD2. CDR3 in amino acids: CASSYVAGGEETQYF. The DNA for the CDR3 is TGTGCCAGCAGTTACGTAGCGGGGGGCGAAGAGACCCAGTACTTC.